These T cell receptor beta chains were read from a single sample in a study of blood T cells in healthy people across ages. TCRdb analysed the 5' RACE reads with MiXCR anew, one entry per CDR3 protein. This table has about 1 million distinct CDR3 sequences, 45% appearing once. Sequenced: blood. These receptors were taken from a woman aged 55 to 70 in good health. Both conserved end residues are part of each CDR3. A D gene is named only where the DNA matches it firmly. Only part of the rows carry a size: once, few, many, or a class if the clone is expanded.

v_gene	abundance	len	d_gene	j_gene	CDR3nt	CDR3aa
TRBV2	few	16	TRBD2	TRBJ2-1	TGTGCCAGCAGCCGAGAAGCCGGGACTAGCATCAATGAGCAGTTCTTC	CASSREAGTSINEQFF
TRBV7-2	.	17	TRBD2	TRBJ2-5	TGTGCCAGCAGCTTCGACCGGTGGGCGGGAGGGGGAGAGACCCAGTACTTC	CASSFDRWAGGGETQYF
TRBV6-1	few	15	.	TRBJ2-3	TGTGCCAGCACTGGGGGTCTGCGGACCCCAGATACGCAGTATTTT	CASTGGLRTPDTQYF
TRBV7-2	.	16	.	TRBJ2-1	TGTGCCAGCAGCTTAGAAGGCGGCAAGACCTACAATGAGCAGTTCTTC	CASSLEGGKTYNEQFF
TRBV20-1	.	14	.	TRBJ2-1	TGCAGTGCCCTTCCTAGGCACTCCTACAATGAGCAGTTCTTC	CSALPRHSYNEQFF
TRBV10-3	.	16	TRBD1	TRBJ2-3	TGTGCCATCAGACGGACAGGGGGAGACAGCACAGATACGCAGTATTTT	CAIRRTGGDSTDTQYF
TRBV28	.	15	TRBD2	TRBJ2-1	TGTGCCAGCAGTCCGGGACTAGTGGGACCCAATGAGCAGTTCTTC	CASSPGLVGPNEQFF
TRBV25-1	.	13	TRBD2	TRBJ2-3	TGTGCCAGCAAAGGACTAGGGGCAGATACGCAGTATTTT	CASKGLGADTQYF
TRBV27	.	16	.	TRBJ2-3	TGTGCCAGCAGACTCAATAGGGTGATCGGGACAGATACGCAGTATTTT	CASRLNRVIGTDTQYF
TRBV6-1	.	14	.	TRBJ2-7	TGTGCCAGCAGACGGACAAGCCAGGGTGGCGAGCAGTACTTC	CASRRTSQGGEQYF
TRBV5-1	.	15	TRBD2	TRBJ2-1	TGCGCCAGCAGCTACGCGGGAGGGCCGGGTAATGAGCAGTTCTTC	CASSYAGGPGNEQFF
TRBV5-1	.	15	.	TRBJ2-1	TGCGCCAGCAGCGACTACAGGGCGGATTACAATGAGCAGTTCTTC	CASSDYRADYNEQFF
TRBV10-3	.	14	TRBD2	TRBJ2-1	TGTGCCATCACGACTAGCGGGAACTACAATGAGCAGTTCTTC	CAITTSGNYNEQFF
TRBV27	.	15	TRBD2	TRBJ2-3	TGTACCAGCTGTCGGACTAGCGGGATCACAGATACGCAGTATTTT	CTSCRTSGITDTQYF
TRBV20-1	.	14	.	TRBJ2-5	TGCAGTGCTCACCCAACAGGGCTCCAAGAGACCCAGTACTTC	CSAHPTGLQETQYF
TRBV7-2	.	16	.	TRBJ1-6	TGTGCCAGCAGCTTTAAACCGGGGCCGGCGGGTTCACCCCTCCACTTT	CASSFKPGPAGSPLHF
TRBV4-1	.	17	TRBD1	TRBJ2-7	TGCGCCAGCAGCCAAGCAACAGGGGGCACAGGCTCCTACGAGCAGTACTTC	CASSQATGGTGSYEQYF
TRBV7-9	many	14	TRBD2	TRBJ2-4	TGTGCCAGCAGCGTTAGCGGGAGGGCTGGGGAGCAGTACTTC	CASSVSGRAGEQYF
TRBV10-3	once	14	.	TRBJ1-1	TGTGCCATCAGTGAGCTGGGCCGGGAGACTGAAGCTTTCTTT	CAISELGRETEAFF
TRBV14	once	16	TRBD2	TRBJ2-1	TGTGCCAGCAGCCAAGGTTTAGCGGGACCCCTGAATGAGCAGTTCTTC	CASSQGLAGPLNEQFF
TRBV18	.	14	.	TRBJ2-5	TGTGCCAGCTCACCACAGCCAGCTGAAGAGACCCAGTACTTC	CASSPQPAEETQYF
TRBV5-1	few	15	.	TRBJ2-5	TGCGCCAGCAGCGGAGCGCCCAGGGGTCAAGAGACCCAGTACTTC	CASSGAPRGQETQYF
TRBV20-1	.	19	.	TRBJ1-4	TGCAGTGCTAGACGCCATGCGGGGGGCGAGTTCGCAACTAATGAAAAACTGTTTTTT	CSARRHAGGEFATNEKLFF
TRBV18	.	14	TRBD1	TRBJ2-3	TGTGCCAGCCCACCAGGTTCAGGGGGCGGTACGCAGTATTTT	CASPPGSGGGTQYF
TRBV24-1	few	14	.	TRBJ1-5	TGTGCCACCAGTGACCCTGGAGGAGATCAGCCCCAGCATTTT	CATSDPGGDQPQHF
TRBV10-3	few	14	.	TRBJ1-6	TGTGCCATCAGTGACACGCCCGATAATTCACCCCTCCACTTT	CAISDTPDNSPLHF
TRBV5-4	.	13	.	TRBJ2-5	TGTGCCAGCAGCCCCGTAACACAAGAGACCCAGTACTTC	CASSPVTQETQYF
TRBV6-6	few	13	.	TRBJ1-4	TGTGCCAGCACTGGAAGGGGGGGTGAAAAACTGTTTTTT	CASTGRGGEKLFF
TRBV5-1	.	16	TRBD2	TRBJ2-7	TGCGCCAGCAGCTTGGCCGGAGGGAGGGCGCGCTACGAGCAGTACTTC	CASSLAGGRARYEQYF
TRBV11-3	few	12	.	TRBJ2-1	TGTGCCAGCAGCTTACCAGGGAGGGAGCAGTTCTTC	CASSLPGREQFF
TRBV20-1	.	15	.	TRBJ1-5	TGCAGTGCTAGTGGGGGGGCCCTGGTGCGGCAGCCCCAGCATTTT	CSASGGALVRQPQHF
TRBV7-9	few	11	.	TRBJ2-1	TGTGCCACCTTAGGGGCGGGTGAGCAGTTCTTC	CATLGAGEQFF
TRBV5-1	few	13	TRBD1	TRBJ2-1	TGCGCCAGCAGCCGGGACAGGATATATGAGCAGTTCTTC	CASSRDRIYEQFF
TRBV27	.	13	.	TRBJ1-2	TGTGCCAGCAGGAGACAGGAGGCCTATGGCTACACCTTC	CASRRQEAYGYTF
TRBV20-1	few	15	TRBD1	TRBJ2-5	TGCAGTGCTAGAGCCACAGGGGGCGGGGGAGAGACCCAGTACTTC	CSARATGGGGETQYF
TRBV7-9	once	12	.	TRBJ2-1	TGTGCCAGCAGCGCCTTCTACAATGAGCAGTTCTTC	CASSAFYNEQFF
TRBV2	.	15	TRBD2	TRBJ2-7	TGTGCCAGCAGTGACGGAACTAGCGGGCACTACGAGCAGTACTTC	CASSDGTSGHYEQYF
TRBV6-5	few	11	.	TRBJ2-3	TGTGCCAGCAGTTACGGCAGGGCGCAGTATTTT	CASSYGRAQYF
TRBV27	.	18	.	TRBJ2-2	TGTGCCAGCAGTTTATGGGCAGCCAGTTACGCGAACACCGGGGAGCTGTTTTTT	CASSLWAASYANTGELFF
TRBV7-9	.	16	TRBD1	TRBJ2-5	TGTGCCAGCAGCTTAGTAATGAAGGGGGCAAGGGAGACCCAGTACTTC	CASSLVMKGARETQYF
TRBV7-2	few	16	TRBD2	TRBJ2-3	TGTGCCAGCAGCTTTCTAGCGGGAGTCGTCACAGATACGCAGTATTTT	CASSFLAGVVTDTQYF
TRBV6-5	few	12	.	TRBJ1-1	TGTGCCAGCAGTTACGACCAGGGAAAAGCTTTCTTT	CASSYDQGKAFF
TRBV20-1	few	16	TRBD2	TRBJ2-3	TGCAGTGCGGCCGGGGGGGGGCGGGAGTCAACAGATACGCAGTATTTT	CSAAGGGRESTDTQYF